What follows is one T cell receptor beta chain and its context. Its antigen is as yet unknown. The data derive from a study of CD8+CD57+ T cells in acquired aplastic anemia. Study information: An average of about 3.2 ug of DNA was obtained from sorted CD4+ and CD8+ cells. Healthy-donor CD4+ cells averaged roughly 10.8 million reads.

The study's findings and limits: Comparison of patients with controls identified around 31 shared CD8+ CDR3 sequences.

Template material for TCR beta VDJ and CDR3 profiling consisted of genomic DNA. TCRdb called the reads again in MiXCR, with one record for every CDR3 protein. Altogether about 42,000 distinct CDR3 sequences are present, around 63% being singletons, with the ten largest covering about 22%. The V and J ends lost 5 bases and 2 bases, in that order; junction bases with no gene match: 1. The CDR3 covers 14 residues. CDR1 and CDR2 (germline): SNHLY, FYNNEI. Sequencing was performed on sorted CD4+, CD8+, or CD8+CD57+ T cells (not recorded which) from PBMCs. The V call is TRBV2, the J call TRBJ1-3; 9 bases fit TRBD1. This receptor was identified in a human donor in good health, serving as a control. The CDR3 sequence: CASSWTGAGNTIYF. The DNA of the CDR3 is TGTGCCAGCAGTTGGACAGGGGCTGGAAACACCATATATTTT.